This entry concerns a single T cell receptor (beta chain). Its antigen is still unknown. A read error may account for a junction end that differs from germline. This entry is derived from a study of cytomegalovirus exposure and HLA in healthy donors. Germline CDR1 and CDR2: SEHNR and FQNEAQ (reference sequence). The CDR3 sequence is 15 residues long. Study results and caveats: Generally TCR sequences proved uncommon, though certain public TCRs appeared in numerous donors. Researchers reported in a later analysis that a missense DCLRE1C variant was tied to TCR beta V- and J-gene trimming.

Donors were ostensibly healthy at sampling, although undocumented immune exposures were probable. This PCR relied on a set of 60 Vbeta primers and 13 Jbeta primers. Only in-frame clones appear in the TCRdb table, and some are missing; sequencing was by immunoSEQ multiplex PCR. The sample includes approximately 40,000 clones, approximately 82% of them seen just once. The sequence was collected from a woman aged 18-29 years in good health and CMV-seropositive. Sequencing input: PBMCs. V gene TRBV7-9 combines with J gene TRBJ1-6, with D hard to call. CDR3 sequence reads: CAGSLGQVYNSPLHF. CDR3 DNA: TGTGCCGGCAGCTTAGGGCAGGTGTATAATTCACCCCTCCACTTT.